This record concerns one TCR beta chain sequence. Antigen specificity is unknown. These data are taken from a study of cytomegalovirus exposure and HLA in healthy donors. About the study: The 130 or so validation repertoires used a platform that matched the one used for the approximately 700 first-cohort repertoires, as a later analysis reported. The study, taken as a whole, reports: It was reportedly the case that the classifier diagnosed cytomegalovirus status with high specificity and sensitivity.

Sequencing was performed with immunoSEQ multiplex PCR; in TCRdb, only in-frame clones are kept and a portion is missing. The sample carries fewer than 150,000 clones, around 88% recorded once. CDR3 length: 13 residues. Trimming took 4 bases from V and 3 from J, leaving 11 bases between them. Germline lookup yields CDR1 SGHDT and CDR2 YYEEEE. The sequencing sample was made of PBMCs. The V gene is TRBV5-6, the J gene TRBJ2-7, with a possible D match to TRBD1 (6 bases). The receptor was derived from a woman under 30 in good health and CMV-seropositive. The CDR3 sequence is CASSDTGIYEQYF. The CDR3 coding sequence is TGTGCCAGCAGCGATACAGGGATCTACGAGCAGTACTTC.